A single T cell receptor (beta chain) is shown here with its context. Its cognate antigen has yet to be identified. No base quality values were provided; no much bigger clone lies one nucleotide off. Genomic DNA was used for TRB sequencing, which was performed with the immunoSEQ assay at survey resolution or with the hsTCRB kit. In the paper's pipeline: The immunoSEQ software was used for initial read processing, and the LymphoSeq R package was used for repertoire analyses. Clonality was calculated as 1 minus normalized Shannon entropy, and the Gini coefficient was also calculated for each TRB dataset. To infer phenotypes in unsorted samples, TRB sequences from sorted subsets of the recipient or donor were mapped onto unsorted samples from the same recipient. TCRdb took this table from immuneACCESS and kept in-frame rearrangements with V and J called. Such tables lack part of the clones; where checked against another copy, unresolved V genes explain under half of the gap, and the rest is unexplained. V, J and clone size were drawn from that table, and D and trimming were deduced from the DNA. The sample contains 32,000 or so clones, 70% to 90% of them found a single time. Of the sample, 14% to 15% is held by the ten largest clones.

This entry comes from a study of T cells after posttransplantation cyclophosphamide listed by TCRdb under 2016. With regard to the full study: Using TRB sequencing, the study followed how the T cell repertoire rebuilt after myeloablative bone marrow transplantation with posttransplantation cyclophosphamide given as GVHD prophylaxis. Blood from all 35 or so PTCy patients who had 1-year posttransplant specimens underwent TRB sequencing. TRA and TRB clonality were tightly correlated in 9 or 10 samples, so subsequent TCR analyses focused on TRB only. TRB sequencing was also done on up to 3 additional blood samples from 2 to 5.2 years after transplant in 3 patients, and on pretransplant blood from 4 patients. Public TRB sequences were searched against a database of over 3,000 sequences associated with responses to pathogens, tumor antigens, self-antigens and alloantigens. Samples from around 40 PTCy-treated patients and 15 to 20 related bone marrow donors of those patients were subjected to antigen receptor sequencing. Overall study results and their limits: Donor-recipient similarity was low at 1-2 months but rose over the first year, and later blood repertoires were often dominated by donor CD8+ memory clones. The TRB repertoires of T cells infiltrating skin or the GI tract showed only limited overlap with the TRB repertoires found in blood. Across the 45 to 55 patients, TRB clonality was highly associated with recipient CMV seropositivity and CMV reactivation, and diversity with PTCy was similar to that in the CNI/methotrexate controls.

V gives up 10 bases and J gives up 6 bases, and the segment between their germline ends measures 22 bases. The CDR3, cysteine through phenylalanine, is 14 amino acids long. Of all the DNA, just the CDR3 is kept, 42 bases in frame from base 1. CDR1 and CDR2 are drawn from the germline V gene (reference sequence): MNHNY, SVGAGI. The PTCy-treated patients were enrolled in a prospective multi-institutional clinical trial. Peripheral blood and bone marrow mononuclear cells were isolated by Ficoll-Hypaque density centrifugation and cryopreserved. The V and J segments used are TRBV6-6 and TRBJ2-7; the D gene is perhaps TRBD1, on 6 matching bases. The sequenced sample consisted of PBMCs. The receptor's source is a middle-aged woman with a blood cancer, CMV-positive, and with a related stem cell donor. The CDR3 region reads CATLLGQGSPEQYF. The sequenced DNA: TGTGCCACCCTCCTGGGGCAGGGGAGCCCCGAGCAGTACTTC.